The 5 T cell receptor beta chains given below trace back to one sample, sequenced in a study of T cell responses to AZD1222 COVID-19 vaccine. Assay used: immunoSEQ multiplex PCR; TCRdb lists only in-frame clones, some missing. The table lists about 150,000 clones, about 92% of them singletons. The sample consisted of peripheral blood, taken on day 0 of AZD1222 vaccination. These receptors were collected from an adult in good health.

The chain employs TRBV2 and TRBJ1-5; possible D gene TRBD1, 5 bases. Looked up from germline, CDR1 is SNHLY and CDR2 is FYNNEI. V lost 0 bases, J lost 2 bases, and 8 bases lay in between. The CDR3 totals 15 residues. CDR3 protein: CASSEAGGGNQPQHF. CDR3 DNA sequence: TGTGCCAGCAGTGAAGCGGGAGGGGGCAATCAGCCCCAGCATTTT.

The V call is TRBV19, the J call TRBJ2-7; D is unresolved. V lost 3 bases, J lost 6 bases, and 15 bases lay in between. Germline CDR1 and CDR2: LNHDA and SQIVND (reference sequence). This CDR3 is 14 amino acids long. The CDR3: CASSIGVDSAEQYF. The CDR3 nucleotides are TGTGCCAGTAGTATTGGGGTAGATTCTGCCGAGCAGTACTTC.

The chain recombines TRBV5-1 with TRBJ1-3; D ambiguous. The germline V gene encodes CDR1 SGHRS and CDR2 YFSETQ. This CDR3 is built from 17 residues. The germline V and J ends were trimmed by 1 base and 0 bases, with 14 bases remaining between them. In DNA, the CDR3 is TGCGCCAGCAGCTTGATAGGTGGGCCCCGCTCTGGAAACACCATATATTTT. Amino acid sequence: CASSLIGGPRSGNTIYF.

This chain's CDR3 is CASSLVLAGDYEQYF. The CDR3, as DNA: TGTGCCAGCAGCTTAGTACTAGCGGGGGACTACGAGCAGTACTTC. V gene TRBV7-8 combines with J gene TRBJ2-7; 11 positions agree with TRBD2. The CDR3 totals 15 residues. CDR1 and CDR2 (germline): SGHVS, FQNEAQ. Unmatched junction bases numbered 2, after V lost 1 base and J lost 3 bases.

This rearrangement joins TRBV24-1 to TRBJ2-6; D is possibly TRBD1 (6 bases). The CDR3 extends over 13 amino acids. Germline loops: CDR1 KGHDR, CDR2 SFDVKD. Deletions cut 11 bases from V and 1 base from J, with 8 bases between. The CDR3 spells CAIDRSGANVLTF. For the CDR3, the DNA is TGTGCCATCGACAGGTCTGGGGCCAACGTCCTGACTTTC.